This passage covers 2 T cell receptor beta chains from one sample sequenced in a study. TCRdb re-called the 5' RACE reads with MiXCR, one entry per CDR3 protein. The table includes fewer than 60,000 distinct CDR3 sequences, around 28% detected once. Sequencing was carried out using naive CD4+ T cells sorted from blood. Subset defined: naive CD4+ T cells, CD4+CD45RA+CD25-. The origin of the receptors is a female donor with breast cancer.

The genes are TRBV27 and TRBJ2-1, with TRBD2 matching over 12 bases. With V trimmed by 5 bases and J by 7 bases, 9 bases remained unmatched. This CDR3 spans 16 amino acids. In germline, CDR1 is MNHEY, CDR2 SMNVEV (reference sequence). The CDR3 loop is CASSPLTSGSGNEQFF. The CDR3 DNA reads TGTGCCAGCAGTCCCCTGACTAGCGGGAGTGGGAATGAGCAGTTCTTC.

This sequence joins TRBV5-1 and TRBJ1-1, with D perhaps TRBD1 (6 bases). The CDR3 contains 15 residues. V was trimmed by 0 bases and J by 1 base, leaving 10 bases between them. The germline V gene has CDR1 SGHRS and CDR2 YFSETQ. CDR3 DNA: TGCGCCAGCAGCTTGGTTCAGGGGACGAACACTGAAGCTTTCTTT. Translation: CASSLVQGTNTEAFF.